This T cell receptor (beta chain) was identified during a study of ipilimumab plus nivolumab after autologous stem cell transplantation. At the level of the study: DLBCL patients had primary refractory or relapsed disease. Regarding the study as a whole: Authors suggest TCR repertoire, Treg phenotype and gut microbiota support further study.

Sequencing was performed with immunoSEQ multiplex PCR; in TCRdb, only in-frame clones are kept and a portion is missing. The table includes around 19,000 clones, about four fifths detected once. Germline assignment: CDR1 SNHLY and CDR2 FYNNEI. With 4 bases removed from V and 0 bases from J, the gap between germline ends came to 7 bases. This CDR3 is built from 14 residues. A word on this clone: Antigen specificity is unknown.

Starting 14 to 28 days after autologous transplant, ipilimumab 1 mg/kg was given. The rearrangement joins TRBV2 to TRBJ2-1; D is unresolved. The TCR comes from a male donor with diffuse large B-cell lymphoma. The starting material was PBMCs, obtained in a trial of ipilimumab plus nivolumab as post-transplant consolidation. Written as DNA, the CDR3 is TGTGCCAGCAGTGTGCGGCACTCCTACAATGAGCAGTTCTTC. It translates to CASSVRHSYNEQFF.